This T cell receptor beta chain was identified during a study of blood T cell repertoires in COVID-19. Study information: Samples representing acute and convalescent COVID-19 were sourced from the United States, Italy and Spain. PBMCs, B-cell-depleted T cells, or T cells provided the cDNA or gDNA that made up the material.

Per the germline V gene, CDR1 is MDHEN and CDR2 is SYDVKM. V lost 5 bases and J lost 5, with 12 bases in between. The CDR3 sequence is 13 residues long. In the original processing: Estimates of nucleated cell counts were drawn from the amplification of reference gene primers. The data were produced by immunoSEQ multiplex PCR, yet TCRdb's version contains in-frame clones alone and is incomplete. V and J calls and clone size are given by that table; D and trimming were obtained from the DNA. This sample has 200,000 or so clones, with nearly 85% found just once. This sequence originates from a woman aged 25 to 39 with acute or convalescent COVID-19. The sequenced sample was peripheral blood. The chain joins TRBV28 to TRBJ1-1; D possibly corresponds to TRBD1 (5 bases). CDR3 residues: CASSIAGGTEAFF. For the CDR3, the DNA is TGTGCCAGCAGTATAGCCGGGGGTACTGAAGCTTTCTTT.